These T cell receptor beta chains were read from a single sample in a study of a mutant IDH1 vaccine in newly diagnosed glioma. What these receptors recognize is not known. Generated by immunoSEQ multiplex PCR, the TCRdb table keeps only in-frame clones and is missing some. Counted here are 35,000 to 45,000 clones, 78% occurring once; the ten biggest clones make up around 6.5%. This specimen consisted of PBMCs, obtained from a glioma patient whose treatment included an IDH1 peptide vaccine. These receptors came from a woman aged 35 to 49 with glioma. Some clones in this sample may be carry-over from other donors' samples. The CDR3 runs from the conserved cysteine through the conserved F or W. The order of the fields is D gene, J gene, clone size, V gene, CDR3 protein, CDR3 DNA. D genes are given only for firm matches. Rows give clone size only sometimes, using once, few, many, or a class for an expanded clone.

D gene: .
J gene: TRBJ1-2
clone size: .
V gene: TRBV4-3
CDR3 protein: CASSQDQGKTIIGYGYTF
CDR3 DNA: TGCGCCAGCAGCCAAGATCAAGGGAAAACTATTATAGGGTATGGCTACACCTTC

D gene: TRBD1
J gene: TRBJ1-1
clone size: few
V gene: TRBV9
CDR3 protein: CASSYYRGTVSEAFF
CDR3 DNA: TGTGCCAGCAGCTATTACAGGGGGACTGTGTCTGAAGCTTTCTTT

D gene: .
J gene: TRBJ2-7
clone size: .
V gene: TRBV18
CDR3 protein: CASSPPGYEQYF
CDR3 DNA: TGTGCCAGCTCACCACCGGGGTACGAGCAGTACTTC

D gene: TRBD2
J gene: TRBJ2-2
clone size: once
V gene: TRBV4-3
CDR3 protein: CASSQDMGRAGARELFF
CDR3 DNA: TGCGCCAGCAGCCAAGATATGGGGAGAGCGGGAGCGAGGGAGCTGTTTTTT

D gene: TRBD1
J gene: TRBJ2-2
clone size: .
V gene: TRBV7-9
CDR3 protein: CASRPGTGNTGELFF
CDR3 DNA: TGTGCCAGCAGACCGGGGACAGGGAACACCGGGGAGCTGTTTTTT

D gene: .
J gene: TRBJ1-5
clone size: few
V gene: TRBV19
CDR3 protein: CASSIGGQPQHF
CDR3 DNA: TGTGCCAGTAGTATCGGCGGTCAGCCCCAGCATTTT

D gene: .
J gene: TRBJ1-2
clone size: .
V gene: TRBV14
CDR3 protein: CASGMSHGYTF
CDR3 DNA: TGTGCCAGCGGGATGTCCCATGGCTACACCTTC

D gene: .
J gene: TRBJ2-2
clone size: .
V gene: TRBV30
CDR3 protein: CAWSVGVGGELFF
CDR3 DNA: TGTGCCTGGAGTGTAGGAGTCGGCGGGGAGCTGTTTTTT

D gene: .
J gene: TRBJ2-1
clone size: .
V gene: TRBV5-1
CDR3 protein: CASSLGVAESSYNEQFF
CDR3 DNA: TGCGCCAGCAGCTTGGGGGTAGCGGAGAGCTCCTACAATGAGCAGTTCTTC

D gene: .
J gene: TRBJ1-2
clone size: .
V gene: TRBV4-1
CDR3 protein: CASSQDLANYGYTF
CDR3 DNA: TGCGCCAGCAGCCAAGATTTGGCTAACTATGGCTACACCTTC

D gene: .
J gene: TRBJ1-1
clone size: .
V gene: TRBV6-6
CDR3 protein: CAIEGGGSHSEAFF
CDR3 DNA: TGTGCCATCGAGGGGGGGGGATCACACTCTGAAGCTTTCTTT

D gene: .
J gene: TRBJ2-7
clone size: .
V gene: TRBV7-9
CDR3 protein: CASSYQPAEQYF
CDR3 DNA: TGTGCCAGCAGCTATCAGCCGGCCGAGCAGTACTTC

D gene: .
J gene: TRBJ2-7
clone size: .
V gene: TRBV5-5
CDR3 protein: CASSFRLESISYEQYF
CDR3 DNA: TGTGCCAGCAGCTTCCGACTGGAGAGCATTTCCTACGAGCAGTACTTC

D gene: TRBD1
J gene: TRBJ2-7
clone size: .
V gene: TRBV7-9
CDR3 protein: CASSHRDRVHEQYF
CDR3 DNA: TGTGCCAGCAGCCACCGGGACAGGGTCCACGAGCAGTACTTC

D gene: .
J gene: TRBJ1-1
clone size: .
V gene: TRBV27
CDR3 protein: CASRLAVGTEAFF
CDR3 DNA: TGTGCCAGCAGGTTGGCGGTGGGCACTGAAGCTTTCTTT

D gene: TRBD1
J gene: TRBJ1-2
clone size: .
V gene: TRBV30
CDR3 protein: CAWRTQGGSYGYTF
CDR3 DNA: TGTGCCTGGAGAACCCAGGGGGGGTCCTATGGCTACACCTTC

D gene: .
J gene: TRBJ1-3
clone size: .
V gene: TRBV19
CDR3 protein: CASSWDGEAAGNTIYF
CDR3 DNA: TGTGCCAGTAGTTGGGATGGCGAGGCGGCTGGAAACACCATATATTTT

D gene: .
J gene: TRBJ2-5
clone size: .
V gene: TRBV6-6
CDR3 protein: CASRYEQETQYF
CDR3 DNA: TGTGCCAGCCGGTACGAACAAGAGACCCAGTACTTC

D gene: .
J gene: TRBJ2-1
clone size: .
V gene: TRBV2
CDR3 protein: CASQPGRPGPEQFF
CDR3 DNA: TGTGCCAGCCAACCGGGACGCCCAGGGCCTGAGCAGTTCTTC

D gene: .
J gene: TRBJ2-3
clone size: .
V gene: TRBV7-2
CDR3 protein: CASSLIVARTDTQYF
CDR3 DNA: TGTGCCAGCAGCTTAATAGTAGCCCGCACAGATACGCAGTATTTT

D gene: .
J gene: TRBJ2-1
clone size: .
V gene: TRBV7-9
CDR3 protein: CASSGGYEQFF
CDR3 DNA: TGTGCCAGCAGCGGCGGTTATGAGCAGTTCTTC

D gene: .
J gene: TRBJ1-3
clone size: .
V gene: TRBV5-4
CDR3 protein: CASSRREYGNTIYF
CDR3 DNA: TGTGCCAGCAGTCGCAGGGAGTATGGAAACACCATATATTTT

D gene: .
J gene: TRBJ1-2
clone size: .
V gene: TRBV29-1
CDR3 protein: CSVEQGRGYTF
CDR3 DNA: TGCAGCGTTGAACAGGGGCGAGGCTACACCTTC

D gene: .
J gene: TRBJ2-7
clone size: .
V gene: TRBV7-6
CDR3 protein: CASTSEASSYEQYF
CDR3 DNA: TGTGCCAGCACCTCTGAGGCCAGCTCCTACGAGCAGTACTTC

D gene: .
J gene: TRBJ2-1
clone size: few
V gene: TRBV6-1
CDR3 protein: CASSGGLAAYNEQFF
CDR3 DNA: TGTGCCAGCAGTGGTGGGCTAGCCGCATACAATGAGCAGTTCTTC

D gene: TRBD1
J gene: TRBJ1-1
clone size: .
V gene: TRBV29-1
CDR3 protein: CSVRTGESEAFF
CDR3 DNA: TGCAGCGTTCGTACAGGGGAGAGTGAAGCTTTCTTT

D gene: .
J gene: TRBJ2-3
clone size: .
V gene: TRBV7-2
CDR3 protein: CASSRQGRGTDTQYF
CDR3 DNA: TGTGCCAGCAGCCGACAGGGGCGGGGGACAGATACGCAGTATTTT

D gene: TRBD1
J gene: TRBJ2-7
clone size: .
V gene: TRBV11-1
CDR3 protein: CASSFGQGYEQYF
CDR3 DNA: TGTGCCAGCAGCTTCGGACAGGGGTACGAGCAGTACTTC

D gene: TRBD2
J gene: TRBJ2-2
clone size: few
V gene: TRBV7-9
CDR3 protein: CASHSSGRAGTGELFF
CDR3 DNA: TGTGCCAGCCACAGTAGCGGGAGGGCCGGCACCGGGGAGCTGTTTTTT

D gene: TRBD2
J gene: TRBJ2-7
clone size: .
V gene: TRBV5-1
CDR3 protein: CASSPRGGSEQYF
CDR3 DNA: TGCGCCAGCAGCCCGAGGGGAGGGTCCGAGCAGTACTTC

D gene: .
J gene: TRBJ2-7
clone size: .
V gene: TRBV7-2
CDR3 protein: CASSLGGAGPSYEQYF
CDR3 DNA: TGTGCCAGCAGCTTAGGAGGGGCGGGGCCCTCCTACGAGCAGTACTTC